This TCR beta chain is drawn from a study of cytomegalovirus exposure and HLA in healthy donors. About this clone: Its antigen remains unidentified.

Study results and caveats: Per published reports, the classifier diagnosed cytomegalovirus status with high specificity and sensitivity.

After removal of 4 bases from V and 1 base from J, the junction contained 7 bases not matched to a gene. CDR3 length equals 15 residues. Germline V gives CDR1 SGDLS, CDR2 YYNGEE. The primer mix had 60 Vbeta and 13 Jbeta primers. Generated by immunoSEQ multiplex PCR, the TCRdb table keeps only in-frame clones and is missing some. The data hold about 57,000 clones, with about 80% observed a single time. This TCR was sampled from a man aged 30-40 years in good health and CMV-seronegative. The genes are TRBV9 and TRBJ2-7, with 8 positions matching TRBD2. Specimen: PBMCs. CDR3 DNA sequence: TGTGCCAGCAGCTCCACGGCGGGAGGTTCCTACGAGCAGTACTTC. It yields the protein CASSSTAGGSYEQYF.